A single sample gave rise to the 5 T cell receptor beta chains below, sequenced in a study of blood T cell repertoires in COVID-19. Sequencing was performed with immunoSEQ multiplex PCR; in TCRdb, only in-frame clones are kept and a portion is missing. The data hold fewer than 200,000 clones, with roughly 87% observed a single time. Sequenced input: peripheral blood. The source is a woman aged 70-85 years with COVID-19, enrolled during active disease.

This clone has a single count. The J gene is TRBJ2-5, the V gene TRBV19; D might be TRBD2 (8 bases). Trimming stripped 4 bases from V and 3 bases from J, with 18 bases between. Germline V gene sequence: CDR1 LNHDA, CDR2 SQIVND (reference sequence). This CDR3 is built from 16 residues. CDR3 DNA: TGTGCCAGTAGTAAGCTCGGGAGGGGGCCGAAAGAGACCCAGTACTTC. Translating it yields CASSKLGRGPKETQYF. Full variable domain (remainder filled in from reference TRBV19 and TRBJ2-5): DGGITQSPKYLFRKEGQNVTLSCEQNLNHDAMYWYRQDPGQGLRLIYYSQIVNDFQKGDIAEGYSVSREKKESFPLTVTSAQKNPTAFYLCASSKLGRGPKETQYFGPGTRLLVL.

This clone has just one count. The V call is TRBV18, the J call TRBJ2-7, with a weak D call TRBD2 (5 bases). V was clipped by 0 bases and J by 3 bases, with 9 bases between them. Germline CDR1 is KGHSH and CDR2 is LQKENI. This CDR3 is 14 amino acids long. The CDR3 nucleotides read TGTGCCAGCTCACCACCGAATCGGGACTACGAGCAGTACTTC. It codes for CASSPPNRDYEQYF.

The count of this clone is one. V usage is TRBV5-1 and J usage is TRBJ1-1; D may be TRBD1 (5 bases). The V and J ends lost 3 bases and 11 bases respectively, with 17 bases between them. The CDR3 loop spans 13 amino acids. Germline assignment: CDR1 SGHRS and CDR2 YFSETQ. The chain's CDR3 is CASSSEGRYGAFF. DNA of the CDR3: TGCGCCAGCAGCTCCGAGGGGAGGTATGGTGCTTTCTTT.

The chain joins TRBV4-3 to TRBJ1-5; tentative D call: TRBD1 (5 bases). Looked up from germline, CDR1 is LGHNA and CDR2 is YSLEER. This CDR3 contains 15 residues. Trimming removed 0 bases from V and 10 bases from J, with 16 bases in between. The CDR3 bases are TGCGCCAGCAGCCAAGATCGAACAGGCCTATCACCCCAGCATTTT. Translating gives CASSQDRTGLSPQHF.

The chain joins TRBV5-1 to TRBJ1-1, with D possibly being TRBD1 (6 bases). The germline gives CDR1 SGHRS, CDR2 YFSETQ. The CDR3 extends over 15 amino acids. V lost 0 bases and J lost 0, with 9 bases in between. CDR3 amino acids: CASSLAGAMNTEAFF. CDR3 bases: TGCGCCAGCAGCTTGGCAGGGGCAATGAACACTGAAGCTTTCTTT.